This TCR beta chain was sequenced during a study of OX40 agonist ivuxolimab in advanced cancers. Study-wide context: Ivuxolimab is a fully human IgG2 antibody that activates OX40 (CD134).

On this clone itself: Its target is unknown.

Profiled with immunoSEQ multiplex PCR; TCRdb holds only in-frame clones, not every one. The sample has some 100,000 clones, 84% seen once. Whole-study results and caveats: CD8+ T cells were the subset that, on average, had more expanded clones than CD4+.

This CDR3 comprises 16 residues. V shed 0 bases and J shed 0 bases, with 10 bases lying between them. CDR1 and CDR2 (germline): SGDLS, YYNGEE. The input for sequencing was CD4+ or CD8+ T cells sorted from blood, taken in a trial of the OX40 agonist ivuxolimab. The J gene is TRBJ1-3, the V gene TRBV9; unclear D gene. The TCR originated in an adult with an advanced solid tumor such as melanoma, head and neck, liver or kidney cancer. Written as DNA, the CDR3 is TGTGCCAGCAGCGTAGTTCCAGGCCCCTCTGGAAACACCATATATTTT. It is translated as CASSVVPGPSGNTIYF.